The rows below give T cell receptor beta chains drawn from one sample of a study of T-cell reconstitution after alpha-beta-depleted transplantation in children. TCRdb analysed the PCR reads with MiXCR anew, one entry per CDR3 protein. The table records roughly 89,000 distinct CDR3 sequences, more than 9% of them present only once. The material was PBMCs from the stem cell graft donor, obtained from the stem cell graft. The receptors originated from a human donor who donated a stem cell graft to a child with inherited bone marrow failure. Both conserved end residues are part of each CDR3. D genes are given only for firm matches. Some rows have no size entry. The others give once, few or many, or a class for an expanded clone.

j_call v_call cdr3_length clone_size d_call cdr3_nt cdr3_aa
TRBJ2-7 TRBV10-3 14 many TRBD2 TGTGCCATCAGTGGCGGGGGGCTCTCCTACGAGCAGTACTTC CAISGGGLSYEQYF
TRBJ2-1 TRBV5-1 15 many . TGCGCCAGCAGCGGCAGGGACTTATCCTACAATGAGCAGTTCTTC CASSGRDLSYNEQFF
TRBJ2-3 TRBV28 13 many TRBD1 TGTGCCAGCAGTCCGGGACAGACAGATACGCAGTATTTT CASSPGQTDTQYF
TRBJ1-1 TRBV5-1 14 many . TGCGCCAGCAGCTTGGCCCCCCGAGGGACTGAAGCTTTCTTT CASSLAPRGTEAFF
TRBJ2-1 TRBV5-6 17 few TRBD1 TGTGCCAGCAGCTTGGTAGGGGGCCCTACCTCCTACAATGAGCAGTTCTTC CASSLVGGPTSYNEQFF
TRBJ1-3 TRBV12-3/TRBV12-4 15 . TRBD1 TGTGCCAGCAGTGCCACAGGGGGCTCTGGAAACACCATATATTTT CASSATGGSGNTIYF
TRBJ1-2 TRBV29-1 13 many . TGCAGCGTTGTGAGCTCGGTAGACTATGGCTACACCTTC CSVVSSVDYGYTF
TRBJ1-4 TRBV5-1 15 many . TGCGCCAGCAGCTTGGGCCACAGGGATTTTGAAAAACTGTTTTTT CASSLGHRDFEKLFF
TRBJ2-7 TRBV3-1 13 many . TGTGCCAGCAGCCAAGTCGGCCTCTACGAGCAGTACTTC CASSQVGLYEQYF
TRBJ2-1 TRBV5-1 13 many . TGCGCCAGCAGAAACGGGACGGTCAATGAGCAGTTCTTC CASRNGTVNEQFF
TRBJ1-6 TRBV5-1 18 many TRBD1 TGCGCCAGCAGCGCCGGGACAGGGGGCGTATCCTATAATTCACCCCTCCACTTT CASSAGTGGVSYNSPLHF
TRBJ2-3 TRBV5-1 15 . TRBD2 TGCGCCAGCAGCTTTGGGAGGGCCAGGACAGATACGCAGTATTTT CASSFGRARTDTQYF
TRBJ2-7 TRBV28 14 . . TGTGCCAGCAGTCAGGGACACCTAAACTACGAGCAGTACTTC CASSQGHLNYEQYF
TRBJ2-5 TRBV7-9 11 many . TGTGCCAGCAGCTCGGCCGAGACCCAGTACTTC CASSSAETQYF
TRBJ2-6 TRBV24-1 17 many TRBD1 TGTGCCACCAGTGATCCCGAACAGGGGGCTGGGGCCAACGTCCTGACTTTC CATSDPEQGAGANVLTF
TRBJ2-3 TRBV20-1 11 few . TGCAGTGCTAGAGTGGGAGATACGCAGTATTTT CSARVGDTQYF
TRBJ2-1 TRBV15 14 . . TGTGCCACCAGCAGAGATAGGGGCCTTTCCGAGCAGTTCTTC CATSRDRGLSEQFF
TRBJ2-5 TRBV28 14 many . TGTGCCAGCAGCAACAGGGTCTTCCAAGAGACCCAGTACTTC CASSNRVFQETQYF
TRBJ1-3 TRBV6-2/TRBV6-3 12 many . TGTGCCAGCAGTCCCGCAGGAAAGACCATATATTTT CASSPAGKTIYF
TRBJ1-1 TRBV3-1 13 many . TGTGCCAGCAGCCTCGGGACCGCCTACAGAGCTTTCTTT CASSLGTAYRAFF
TRBJ1-4 TRBV6-6 18 few TRBD1 TGTGCCAGCAGTTACAGACCAGGGGGGTCTGCAACTAATGAAAAACTGTTTTTT CASSYRPGGSATNEKLFF
TRBJ2-5 TRBV5-5 15 . . TGTGCCAGCAGCCGACCTCAGGGTCACCAAGAGACCCAGTACTTC CASSRPQGHQETQYF
TRBJ1-2 TRBV5-5 15 many TRBD1 TGTGCCAGCAGCCCCGGACAGGGAGACCGCTATGGCTACACCTTC CASSPGQGDRYGYTF
TRBJ1-6 TRBV6-5 13 many . TGTGCCAGCACCGGAGGAGGGTATTCACCCCTCCACTTT CASTGGGYSPLHF
TRBJ2-1 TRBV20-1 15 few . TGCAGTGCTAGCCCCCCGCGATGGGGGGACAATGAGCAGTTCTTC CSASPPRWGDNEQFF
TRBJ2-4 TRBV5-1 16 many . TGCGCCAGCAGCTTGGAACCTCAGGGAGCCAAAAACATTCAGTACTTC CASSLEPQGAKNIQYF
TRBJ1-6 TRBV21-1 20 many . TGTGCCAGCAGCAAAGGGCGACTTGGACGGGTCGATTTATATAATTCACCCCTCCACTTT CASSKGRLGRVDLYNSPLHF
TRBJ2-3 TRBV6-5 15 many TRBD2 TGTGCCAGCAGTTACACAGCGGGAGCCACAGATACGCAGTATTTT CASSYTAGATDTQYF
TRBJ1-1 TRBV12-2 17 few . TGTGCAAGTCGCTTTACAGTCGGGGACAGCGAGAACACTGAAGCTTTCTTT CASRFTVGDSENTEAFF
TRBJ2-6 TRBV11-2 17 . . TGTGCCAGCAGCTCCATACGACTGGTCTCTGGGGCCAACGTCCTGACTTTC CASSSIRLVSGANVLTF
TRBJ2-1 TRBV4-3 15 many . TGCGCCAGCAGCCAAGATGCGGTCTCCTACAATGAGCAGTTCTTC CASSQDAVSYNEQFF
TRBJ1-4 TRBV5-6 17 many . TGTGCCAGCAGCTTGGCCGTCGCTGAAACAACTAATGAAAAACTGTTTTTT CASSLAVAETTNEKLFF
TRBJ1-5 TRBV18 15 many . TGTGCCAGCTCACCGGGGGGTGTTGGCAATCAGCCCCAGCATTTT CASSPGGVGNQPQHF
TRBJ1-2 TRBV19 14 many TRBD1 TGTGCCAGCCGGGACAGACGTGAATTCTATGGCTACACCTTC CASRDRREFYGYTF
TRBJ2-2 TRBV5-1 15 many TRBD2 TGCGCCAGCAGCCGTAGCGGGGGGAACACCGGGGAGCTGTTTTTT CASSRSGGNTGELFF
TRBJ2-2 TRBV28 20 many . TGTGCCAGCAGTTTAGAGGAGGGGAAAATATGGTCTTTCAACACCGGGGAGCTGTTTTTT CASSLEEGKIWSFNTGELFF
TRBJ2-7 TRBV20-1 13 many . TGCAGTGCCCGGCACCCGGGCTCCTACGAGCAGTACTTC CSARHPGSYEQYF
TRBJ1-1 TRBV29-1 14 many TRBD1 TGCAGCGCTGGACAGGACGGATGGGGCACTGAAGCTTTCTTT CSAGQDGWGTEAFF
TRBJ1-1 TRBV7-2 15 many . TGTGCCAGCAGCTTAGTGGGGGGCGTCGGCACTGAAGCTTTCTTT CASSLVGGVGTEAFF
TRBJ1-5 TRBV4-3 13 many . TGCGCCAGCAGCCAAGATCAAGATCAGCCCCAGCATTTT CASSQDQDQPQHF
TRBJ2-3 TRBV7-2 15 few . TGTGCCAGCAGCTTACTCTCAGGGGGCACAGATACGCAGTATTTT CASSLLSGGTDTQYF
TRBJ2-7 TRBV5-1 16 . TRBD2 TGCGCCAGCAGCTTGGTCGCGGGGGGAGCCTCCTACGAGCAGTACTTC CASSLVAGGASYEQYF
TRBJ2-7 TRBV7-3 13 many . TGTGCCAGCAGCCAGGGACGGGACTTCGAGCAGTACTTC CASSQGRDFEQYF
TRBJ2-1 TRBV5-1 14 many . TGCGCCAGCAGCCTAGCCGGAGGTATCAATGAGCAGTTCTTC CASSLAGGINEQFF
TRBJ1-1 TRBV5-1 13 many . TGCGCCAGCAGCTTGGCGGGAAGGACTGAAGCTTTCTTT CASSLAGRTEAFF
TRBJ2-3 TRBV7-2 14 many TRBD2 TGTGCCAGCACCCTTCGGGGGGTAACAGATACGCAGTATTTT CASTLRGVTDTQYF
TRBJ2-3 TRBV20-1 16 many TRBD2 TGCAGTGCTAGAGATTTAGCGGGAGAGCGCACAGATACGCAGTATTTT CSARDLAGERTDTQYF
TRBJ2-3 TRBV5-1 16 many TRBD2 TGCGCCAGCAGCTTGGGACCTAGCGGAGGGGTAGATACGCAGTATTTT CASSLGPSGGVDTQYF
TRBJ2-1 TRBV5-1 14 many TRBD2 TGCGCCAGCAGCTTGGAGGTCCCGGGGGGTGAGCAGTTCTTC CASSLEVPGGEQFF
TRBJ2-7 TRBV5-4 17 . TRBD2 TGTGCCAGCCATCCGGGACTAGCGGGCGAGAGGTCCTATGAGCAGTACTTC CASHPGLAGERSYEQYF
TRBJ2-1 TRBV4-1 16 many . TGCGCCAGCAGCCAGCCCGGCGGGGCTAGGAGCAATGAGCAGTTCTTC CASSQPGGARSNEQFF
TRBJ1-1 TRBV24-1 17 many . TGTGCCACCAGTGACCCATCGACATTTCCTACGGGCACTGAAGCTTTCTTT CATSDPSTFPTGTEAFF
TRBJ2-4 TRBV4-2 15 many TRBD1 TGTGCCAGCAGTAGCCCGACAGGGGAGGAAAACATTCAGTACTTC CASSSPTGEENIQYF
TRBJ2-1 TRBV14 16 . . TGTGCCAGCAGCCCGGGGCCGGGGGCAATCTACAATGAGCAGTTCTTC CASSPGPGAIYNEQFF
TRBJ1-5 TRBV27 16 many . TGTGCCAGCAGTCCTTTGGGAATTTATAGCAATCAGCCCCAGCATTTT CASSPLGIYSNQPQHF
TRBJ2-1 TRBV7-3 18 many TRBD2 TGTGCCAGCAGCTTCACCGGGACTAGCGGGGGGTCCTACAATGAGCAGTTCTTC CASSFTGTSGGSYNEQFF
TRBJ2-1 TRBV5-1 13 . TRBD2 TGCGCCAGCAAGCTAGCGGGAGGGCCGGGGCAGTTCTTC CASKLAGGPGQFF